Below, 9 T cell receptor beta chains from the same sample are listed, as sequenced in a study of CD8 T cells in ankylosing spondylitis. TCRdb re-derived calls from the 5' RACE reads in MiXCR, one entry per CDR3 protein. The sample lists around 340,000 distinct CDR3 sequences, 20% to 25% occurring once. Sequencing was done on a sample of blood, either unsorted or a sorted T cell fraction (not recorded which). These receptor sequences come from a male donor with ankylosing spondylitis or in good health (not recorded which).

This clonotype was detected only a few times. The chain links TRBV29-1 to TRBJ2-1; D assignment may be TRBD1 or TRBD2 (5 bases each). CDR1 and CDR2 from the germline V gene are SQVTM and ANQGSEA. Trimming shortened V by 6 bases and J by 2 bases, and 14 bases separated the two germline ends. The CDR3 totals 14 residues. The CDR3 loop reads CSVVLGDAYNEQFF. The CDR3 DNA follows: TGCAGCGTGGTCTTGGGGGATGCCTACAATGAGCAGTTCTTC.

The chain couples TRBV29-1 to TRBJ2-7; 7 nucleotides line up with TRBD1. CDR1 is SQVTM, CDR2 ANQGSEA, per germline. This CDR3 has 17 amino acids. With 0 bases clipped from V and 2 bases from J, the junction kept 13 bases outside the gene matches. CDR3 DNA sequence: TGCAGCGTTGAAGATCTGGGGGACGGGACAGCCACCTACGAGCAGTACTTC. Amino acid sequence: CSVEDLGDGTATYEQYF.

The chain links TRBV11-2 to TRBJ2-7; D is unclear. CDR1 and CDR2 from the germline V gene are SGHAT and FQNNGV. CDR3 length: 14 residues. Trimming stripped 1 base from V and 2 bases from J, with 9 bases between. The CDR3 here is CASSLVGKTYEQYF. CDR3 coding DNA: TGTGCCAGCAGCTTAGTAGGGAAAACCTACGAGCAGTACTTC.

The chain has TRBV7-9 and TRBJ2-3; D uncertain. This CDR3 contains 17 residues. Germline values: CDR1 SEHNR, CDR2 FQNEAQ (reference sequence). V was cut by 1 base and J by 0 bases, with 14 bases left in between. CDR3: CASSLVAALDSTDTQYF. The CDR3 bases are TGTGCCAGCAGCTTAGTGGCCGCCCTGGACAGCACAGATACGCAGTATTTT.

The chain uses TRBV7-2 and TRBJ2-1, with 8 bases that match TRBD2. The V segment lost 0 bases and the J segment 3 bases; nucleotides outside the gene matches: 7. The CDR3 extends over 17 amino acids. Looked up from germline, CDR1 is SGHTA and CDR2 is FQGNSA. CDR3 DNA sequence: TGTGCCAGCAGCTTAGCCCCCCGGACTAGCTACTACAATGAGCAGTTCTTC. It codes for CASSLAPRTSYYNEQFF. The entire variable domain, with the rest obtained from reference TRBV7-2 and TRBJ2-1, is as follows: GAGVSQSPSNKVTEKGKDVELRCDPISGHTALYWYRQSLGQGLEFLIYFQGNSAPDKSGLPSDRFSAERTGGSVSTLTIQRTQQEDSAVYLCASSLAPRTSYYNEQFFGPGTRLTVL.

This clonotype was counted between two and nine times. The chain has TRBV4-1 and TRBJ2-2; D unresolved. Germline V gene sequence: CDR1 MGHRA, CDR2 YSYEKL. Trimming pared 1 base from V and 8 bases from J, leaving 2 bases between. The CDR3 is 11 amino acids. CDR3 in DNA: TGCGCCAGCAGCCAAGTTGGGGAGCTGTTTTTT. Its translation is CASSQVGELFF.

The CDR3 coding sequence is TGTGCCAGCAGCAGTACGAACCTAGTCTCCTACGAGCAGTACTTC. This gives the protein CASSSTNLVSYEQYF. The chain joins TRBV7-9 to TRBJ2-7; D gene uncertain. The CDR3 contains 15 residues. The ends were cut back, 5 bases at V and 0 bases at J, with 14 bases in the middle. Germline V CDR1 and CDR2: SEHNR, FQNEAQ (reference sequence).

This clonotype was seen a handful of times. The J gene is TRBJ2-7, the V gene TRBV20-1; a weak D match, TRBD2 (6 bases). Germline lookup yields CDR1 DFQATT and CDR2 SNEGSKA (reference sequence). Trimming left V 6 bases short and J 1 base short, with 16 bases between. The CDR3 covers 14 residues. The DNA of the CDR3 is TGCAGTGCCACCAACCGGGACTTTTCCTACGAGCAGTACTTC. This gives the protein CSATNRDFSYEQYF.

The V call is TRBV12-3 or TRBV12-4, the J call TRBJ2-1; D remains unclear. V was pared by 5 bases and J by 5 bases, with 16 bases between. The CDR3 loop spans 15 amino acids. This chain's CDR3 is CASSTQDQNHNEQFF. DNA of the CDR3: TGTGCCAGCAGTACCCAGGACCAGAATCACAATGAGCAGTTCTTC.